A selection of T cell receptor beta chains follows, all from one sample in a study of blood T cells in healthy people across ages. TCRdb processed the 5' RACE reads anew with MiXCR; each CDR3 protein has one entry. The data contain about 2 million distinct CDR3 sequences, around half of them singletons. The specimen sequenced was blood. The receptors shown here come from a woman in her 40s in good health. The CDR3 runs from the conserved cysteine through the conserved F or W. The order of the fields is J gene, clone size, V gene, CDR3 protein. Only some rows state a clone size, as once, few, many or a class for expanded clones.

J gene: TRBJ2-6; clone size: few; V gene: TRBV6-5; CDR3 protein: CASSYPHPGQSGSGANVLTF
J gene: TRBJ2-1; clone size: few; V gene: TRBV20-1; CDR3 protein: CSAGPSYNEQFF
J gene: TRBJ2-2; clone size: -; V gene: TRBV5-1; CDR3 protein: CASSLDRQVHGELFF
J gene: -; clone size: -; V gene: TRBV3-1; CDR3 protein: CASSQGSLGLAGKQETQYF
J gene: TRBJ2-1; clone size: -; V gene: TRBV18; CDR3 protein: CASSPGLVRGGNEQFF
J gene: TRBJ2-5; clone size: -; V gene: TRBV14; CDR3 protein: CASSRINWETQYF
J gene: TRBJ2-3; clone size: -; V gene: TRBV2; CDR3 protein: CASREQGFITDTQYF
J gene: TRBJ2-7; clone size: once; V gene: TRBV5-1; CDR3 protein: CASSLPGQGLSYEQYF
J gene: TRBJ2-5; clone size: -; V gene: TRBV6-2/TRBV6-3; CDR3 protein: CASSYFITEQYF
J gene: TRBJ2-7; clone size: few; V gene: TRBV20-1; CDR3 protein: CSASHVDSDEYEQYF
J gene: TRBJ2-1; clone size: -; V gene: TRBV7-9; CDR3 protein: CASSLKSSSSYNEQFF
J gene: TRBJ1-4; clone size: -; V gene: TRBV11-2; CDR3 protein: CASSLTRDINEKLFF
J gene: TRBJ2-3; clone size: -; V gene: TRBV6-2/TRBV6-3; CDR3 protein: CASSYGQPSDTQYF
J gene: TRBJ2-1; clone size: -; V gene: TRBV7-2; CDR3 protein: CASSPMPDAYNEQFF
J gene: TRBJ1-1; clone size: -; V gene: TRBV5-1; CDR3 protein: CASSLARDSMNTEAFF
J gene: TRBJ1-2; clone size: -; V gene: TRBV24-1; CDR3 protein: CATSDPDGTYGYTF
J gene: TRBJ1-2; clone size: once; V gene: TRBV27; CDR3 protein: CASSVGTGGMGGYTF
J gene: TRBJ2-1; clone size: -; V gene: TRBV20-1; CDR3 protein: CSARRRDNEQFF
J gene: TRBJ2-3; clone size: few; V gene: TRBV7-2; CDR3 protein: CASSLFLAGGITDTQYF
J gene: TRBJ2-4; clone size: few; V gene: TRBV5-5; CDR3 protein: CASSRDRAGDIQYF
J gene: TRBJ1-5; clone size: -; V gene: TRBV20-1; CDR3 protein: CSGAGNGDQPQHF
J gene: TRBJ2-1; clone size: -; V gene: TRBV28; CDR3 protein: CASSLRGQGRRDEQFF
J gene: TRBJ2-2; clone size: -; V gene: TRBV7-2; CDR3 protein: CASSLDRGAPNTGELFF
J gene: TRBJ1-2; clone size: -; V gene: TRBV7-2; CDR3 protein: CASSLRQLANYGYTF
J gene: TRBJ2-3; clone size: few; V gene: TRBV29-1; CDR3 protein: CSVEGGRDTQYF
J gene: TRBJ2-5; clone size: few; V gene: TRBV28; CDR3 protein: CASSPRVAQETQYF